This T cell receptor beta chain was obtained from a study of blood T cells in healthy people across ages (dated by TCRdb to the mid-2010s). As for the study more broadly: In model experiments, template switching captured about one uniquely barcoded TCR beta cDNA molecule for every two T cells. For two donors (one aged 18 to 30 and one aged 80 or older), the study analyzed two additional independent replicas of 1 million unique cDNA reads from the same blood draw. Donors were grouped into four age groups: young (average roughly 15 years), middle-aged (about 38), aged (62) and long-lived (about 82). To avoid experimental bias, donors of different ages were distributed randomly across sequencing lanes. Using deep sequencing normalized with unique cDNA molecular identifiers, the study measured how TCR beta repertoire diversity changes with age. The paper's findings and limits, for the study overall: Estimates of total diversity based on one million sequenced T cells were considered lower bounds and underestimates. Compared with the aged group, the long-lived group had more naive CD4+ T cells, fewer expanded clones and increased TCR diversity, a pattern suggesting age selection. Observed TCR beta diversity per million T cells fell roughly linearly with age, and a significant reduction was already apparent by age around 44. Because the CMV infection status of the donors was unknown, age-related changes in expanded clonotypes may potentially have been confounded. Since profiling was done on bulk unsorted PBMCs, naive and antigen-experienced compartments could not be conclusively compared. A strong correlation was found between observed TCR beta diversity and the percentage of naive T cells measured by flow cytometry.

For this clonotype: Its specific antigen is unknown. Base qualities were left out, and no much larger clone turns up one base away.

The donors were around 39 Caucasian individuals from Russia, aged about 6 to 95 years, who were systemically healthy. Each donor gave around 9 milliliters of peripheral blood, collected into EDTA-treated Vacutainer tubes. Ficoll-Paque density-gradient centrifugation was used to isolate PBMCs, with at least 7 million obtained per sample. Trizol reagent was used to extract total RNA from the PBMCs, yielding at least 5 micrograms per sample. Naive CD45RAhigh/CD27high T cell percentages were measured by flow cytometry on a PBMC aliquot from every donor. Measured from the cysteine to the phenylalanine, the CDR3 is 13 residues long. Of the read, only the CDR3 DNA is kept; its 39 bases are in frame from base 1. Receptor amplification or capture employed 5' RACE. A second about 6 to 11 cycle PCR used a sample-barcoded 5' primer and a J-beta primer mix. A template-switch 5' adaptor carrying 12 random nucleotides introduced a unique molecular identifier onto each TCR beta cDNA molecule. Each sample yielded at least 2.5 million CDR3-containing paired-end reads. All of the RNA was converted into first-strand cDNA using the Mint cDNA synthesis kit, with a TRBC-specific oligonucleotide serving as the primer. After uracil-DNA glycosylase treatment, a first 18-cycle PCR used universal primers M1SS and BC2_uni_R on all cDNA. The study's processing was this. For normalization, 1 million high-quality reads, each with a distinct molecular identifier, were randomly selected from each sample. Instead of being binned into consensus sequences, reads with shared molecular identifiers were discarded. MiTCR, set to a Q25 quality threshold and the strictest error-elimination algorithm, was used for CDR3 identification, clonotype clustering and error correction. Lower-bound total TCR beta diversity was estimated with a nonparametric unseen species model using Euler transformation. TCRdb passed the public sequencing reads through fastp at Q25 and MiXCR, retaining productive beta sequences. Each record represents a unique CDR3 protein, reported with the most common genes and DNA among its rows. TCRdb, not the authors, supplied the V and J calls. For this sample there are around 1,800,000 distinct CDR3 sequences; approximately 40% appear just once. The ten most abundant clones make up 20% to 25% of the sample.

Sequencing used blood. This sequence uses TRBV12-3 or TRBV12-4 and TRBJ2-5; TRBD2 lines up with 11 middle nucleotides. This clonotype was obtained from a human donor in good health. The CDR3: CVNGRLAGETQYF. The DNA sequence is given as TGTGTTAACGGGAGACTAGCGGGGGAGACCCAGTACTTC.